This T cell receptor beta chain originates from a study of T-cell reconstitution after alpha-beta-depleted transplantation in children. Study-wide results and caveats: Some patients' high day-60 TCRbeta diversity was attributed to recipient cells surviving conditioning. Hyperexpanded clones declined; after one year, newly produced T cells mostly supplied diversity.

Comment on this clonotype: The antigen is undetermined.

TCRbeta library preparation incorporated unique molecular identifiers. Each CDR3 protein is one row after TCRdb ran MiXCR on the PCR reads. The table includes roughly 310,000 distinct CDR3 sequences, 23% detected once. V lost 7 bases, J lost 0 bases, and 13 bases lay in between. There are 15 residues in the CDR3. Germline CDR1 LGHNT, CDR2 FRNRAP. The TCR was taken from a male patient aged 10 to 17 who had a stem cell transplant for acute lymphoblastic leukemia, so the T cells may come from the graft donor. This specimen was PBMCs, mostly from graft donor cells, taken 180 days after TCRalphabeta/CD19-depleted stem cell transplant. The rearrangement uses TRBV12-5 and TRBJ1-3; no definite D call. The DNA for the CDR3 is TGTGCTAGTGACTCGAAGAGTAACTCTGGAAACACCATATATTTT. The encoded protein is CASDSKSNSGNTIYF.